This TCR beta chain was obtained from a study of blood T cell repertoires in COVID-19. Study at large: Samples came from the United States, Italy and Spain, spanning acute and convalescent COVID-19. Sample material is recorded as cDNA or gDNA derived from T cells, B-cell-depleted T cells, or PBMCs.

The CDR3 has 12 amino acids. Deletions cut 2 bases from V and 11 bases from J, with 9 bases between. In the original processing: The authors estimated nucleated cell counts from reference gene primer amplification. Produced via immunoSEQ multiplex PCR; TCRdb's table is partial and in-frame only. V, J and clone size are those of that table, while D and trimming were read from the DNA. The sample shows over 15,000 clones, roughly 85% of them seen only once. This rearrangement joins TRBV12-3 or TRBV12-4 to TRBJ1-4; maybe TRBD1 (5 bases). The TCR originated in a man older than 75 with acute or convalescent COVID-19. The sequenced sample consisted of peripheral blood. This chain's CDR3 is CASSLSGGKLFF. CDR3 nucleotide sequence: TGTGCCAGCAGTTTAAGCGGGGGGAAACTGTTTTTT.